One sample yielded the 24 T cell receptor beta chains listed below, sequenced in a study of tumor-infiltrating lymphocytes in primary liver carcinoma. Total RNA amounting to approximately 460 ng was the source from which TCR beta cDNA was made with a constant-region primer. The TCR beta library was amplified through three nested multiplex PCR rounds in a modified ARM-PCR procedure. Each of the first two PCR rounds ran about 9 cycles with TRBV1-TRBV30 forward and C-beta reverse primers. Each CDR3 protein gets one entry after TCRdb re-called the multiplex PCR reads with MiXCR. Of tens of thousands of distinct CDR3 sequences listed, 69% are singletons. The study co-extracted DNA and RNA from 20-30 mg of unsorted bulk tissue. Sequences were obtained from tumor-adjacent normal liver tissue. These receptors were collected from a man aged 35 to 55 with primary liver carcinoma and hepatitis B virus infection.

To note about this clonotype: The junction does not match germline at one end; this may be a read error. The rearrangement links TRBV5-6 to TRBJ2-1; 8 bases are shared with TRBD2. This CDR3 has 15 amino acids. The germline gives CDR1 SGHDT, CDR2 YYEEEE. The DNA of the CDR3 is TGTACCAGCAGCTACCCGGGACTAGGAGTTAATGAGCTGTTCTTC. It encodes CTSSYPGLGVNELFF. Supplemented by reference TRBV5-6 and TRBJ2-1, the full variable domain reads DAGVTQSPTHLIKTRGQQVTLRCSPKSGHDTVSWYQQALGQGPQFIFQYYEEEERQRGNFPDRFSGHQFPNYSSELNVNALLLGDSALYLCTSSYPGLGVNELFFGPGTRLTVL.

On this clonotype itself: The junction departs from germline at one end; a sequencing error may be responsible. V is TRBV6-1 and J is TRBJ2-2, with 12 bases matching TRBD2. The length of the CDR3 is 15 residues. Germline CDR1 is MNHNS and CDR2 is SASEGT. CDR3 amino acids: CASSGLAGMVGGLFF. The CDR3 DNA follows: TGCGCCAGCAGTGGACTAGCGGGAATGGTCGGGGGGCTGTTTTTT.

The chain joins TRBV12-3 or TRBV12-4 to TRBJ1-5; D ambiguous. With 5 bases removed from V and 8 bases from J, the gap between germline ends came to 13 bases. The CDR3 is made up of 13 amino acids. Here the CDR3 reads CASSRNSDKPQHF. CDR3 bases: TGTGCCAGCAGTCGAAACAGCGATAAGCCCCAGCATTTT.

The CDR3 reads CASSPRRAIANSPLHF. The CDR3 nucleotides read TGTGCCAGCAGCCCGCGTCGTGCCATTGCTAACTCACCCCTCCACTTT. The J gene is TRBJ1-6, the V gene TRBV11-2; D is unresolved. V lost 5 bases and J 10 bases, leaving 21 bases between the germline ends. The CDR3 length is 16 residues. The V gene's germline CDR1 is SGHAT and CDR2 FQNNGV.

As regards this clonotype: A read error may account for a junction end that differs from germline. V is TRBV11-2 and J is TRBJ2-1; D gene unclear. Germline V gives CDR1 SGHAT, CDR2 FQNNGV. The CDR3 is made up of 15 amino acids. The CDR3 is CASNLNGLRTNGQFF. In DNA form, the CDR3 reads TGTGCCAGCAACTTAAACGGCTTGCGGACCAATGGGCAGTTCTTC.

This clonotype has a handful of counts. The chain has TRBV20-1 and TRBJ2-5; D possibly corresponds to TRBD2 (6 bases). Trimming pared 4 bases from V and 9 bases from J, leaving 21 bases between. CDR1 and CDR2 (germline): DFQATT, SNEGSKA (reference sequence). The CDR3 has 14 residues. CDR3: CSAIRDGGFSAQYF. The CDR3 DNA follows: TGCAGTGCTATCCGGGACGGGGGTTTTAGCGCCCAGTACTTC.

Turning to this clonotype: The junction shows a germline mismatch at one end, possibly a read error. This rearrangement joins TRBV11-2 to TRBJ2-2, with D perhaps assigned TRBD1 or TRBD2 (5 bases each). This CDR3 spans 17 amino acids. Germline V CDR1 and CDR2: SGHAT, FQNNGV. This CDR3 reads CASSLVRVPQGTGDLFF. DNA for the CDR3: TGTGCCAGCAGCCTAGTGAGGGTCCCTCAGGGCACCGGGGACCTGTTTTTT. Filled out from reference TRBV11-2 and TRBJ2-2, the complete variable domain reads EAGVAQSPRYKIIEKRQSVAFWCNPISGHATLYWYQQILGQGPKLLIQFQNNGVVDDSQLPKDRFSAERLKGVDSTLKIQPAKLEDSAVYLCASSLVRVPQGTGDLFFGEGSRLTVL.

Worth noting for this clonotype: At one end, the junction sequence differs from germline, possibly due to a read error. The CDR3 reads CDSSFLTGSYYEQFF. As DNA, the CDR3 is TGTGATAGCAGTTTCCTGACAGGGTCCTACTATGAGCAGTTCTTC. V is TRBV6-5 and J is TRBJ2-1; TRBD1 aligns across 7 bases. CDR3 length: 15 residues. Germline V gene data show CDR1 as MNHEY and CDR2 as SVGAGI.

This clonotype was picked up one time. V is TRBV6-6 and J is TRBJ1-3; TRBD1 matches at 7 bases. Looked up from germline, CDR1 is MNHNY and CDR2 is SVGAGI (reference sequence). This CDR3 region has 15 residues. V lost 2 bases to trimming and J lost 4 bases; unmatched junction nucleotides: 5. The CDR3 DNA sequence: TGTGCCAGCAGTTACCGGGACAGATCCGGAAACACCATATATTTT. It specifies CASSYRDRSGNTIYF.

On this clonotype itself: At one end the junction does not follow the germline gene, possibly because of a read error. This sequence joins TRBV4-2 and TRBJ2-1, with TRBD2 matching over 10 bases. CDR3 length equals 17 residues. The V gene's germline CDR1 is LGHNA and CDR2 YNFKEQ. The CDR3 DNA reads TGTGCTAGCAGCCAACTGAGCGGGAGGGCCGTCTACAATGAGCAGTTATTC. Translation gives CASSQLSGRAVYNEQLF.

A single count supports this clonotype. Compared with germline, one end of the junction differs, possibly owing to a read error. The chain employs TRBV7-8 and TRBJ2-1, with a tentative D call TRBD2 (5 bases). This CDR3 is 18 amino acids long. Germline V lookup: CDR1 SGHVS, CDR2 FQNEAQ. The CDR3 here is CTSNPLGGSAASYNEQFF. CDR3 in DNA: TGTACCAGCAACCCGCTTGGAGGCTCAGCGGCCTCCTACAATGAGCAGTTCTTC.

Of note for this clonotype: Here the CDR3 omits its conserved ending phenylalanine or tryptophan, so a read error is the likely source. This sequence joins TRBV6-2 or TRBV6-3 and TRBJ2-1; TRBD2 agrees at 7 bases. The J segment lost 3 bases and the V segment lost 7 bases, leaving 18 bases of the junction unmatched. This CDR3 spans 18 amino acids. Per the germline V gene, CDR1 is MNHEY and CDR2 is SVGEGT. This CDR3 reads CASNTIRPSGTNYNEQFL. In DNA, the CDR3 is TGTGCCAGCAATACGATCCGTCCTAGCGGCACGAACTACAATGAGCAGTTCCTC.

Note on this clonotype: The CDR3 does not end in the conserved phenylalanine or tryptophan, so this is likely a read error. The rearrangement links TRBV6-6 to TRBJ2-7; D is perhaps TRBD1 (5 bases). The V end was cut by 0 bases, the J end by 6 bases, with 15 bases between. Germline CDR1 and CDR2: MNHNY and SVGAGI (reference sequence). CDR3 length: 15 residues. The CDR3 region is CASSYSSRRVSEQYL. For the CDR3, the DNA is TGTGCCAGCAGTTACTCTAGTCGCAGGGTTAGCGAGCAGTACCTC.

This clonotype was seen a few times. Its ends do not fully match the called genes, so a read error is possible. The chain recombines TRBV6-2 or TRBV6-3 with TRBJ2-1; 8 bases align to TRBD2. Germline loops: CDR1 MNHEY, CDR2 SVGEGT. The CDR3 has 17 amino acids. CDR3 nucleotide sequence: TGTACCAGCAGTTACTCCCCACCTAGCGGGTTGTACAATAAGCAGTTCTTC. Amino acid sequence: CTSSYSPPSGLYNKQFF.

As for this clonotype: This clone may be a read error of a much larger clone one base away. The V gene is TRBV7-9, the J gene TRBJ2-1, with 9 bases identical to TRBD2. The germline V gene encodes CDR1 SEHNR and CDR2 FQNEAQ (reference sequence). The CDR3 is made up of 14 amino acids. The CDR3 DNA reads TGTGCCAGCAGCTTGGCGGGAGGGTGGGATGAGCAGCTCTTC. It yields the protein CASSLAGGWDEQLF.

This clonotype was recorded at least ten times. The V call is TRBV5-4, the J call TRBJ2-1; 8 nucleotides match TRBD2. The CDR3 runs to 15 residues. Germline loops: CDR1 SGHNT, CDR2 YYREEE (reference sequence). The V segment lost 4 bases and the J segment 7 bases; nucleotides outside the gene matches: 10. The DNA of the CDR3 is TGTGCCAGCAGCGGGGGACCGGGAGGGGGTAATGAGCAGTTCTTC. This codes for CASSGGPGGGNEQFF.

About this clonotype: This sequence may be a read error, since a much larger clone differs from it by one base. This CDR3 fails to terminate in the conserved phenylalanine or tryptophan, so it likely reflects a read error. The chain uses TRBV5-1 and TRBJ2-1, with D possibly matching TRBD1 (5 bases). Germline CDR1 and CDR2: SGHRS and YFSETQ. The CDR3 sequence is 12 residues long. The CDR3 is CASTLVRADQFS. The CDR3 nucleotides are TGCGCCAGCACCTTGGTCAGGGCCGATCAGTTCTCC.

This clonotype was detected a few times. The CDR3 coding sequence is TGTGCCAGCAGCTTGAAAGGGGGGACCACTGAAGCTTTCTTT. Its protein is CASSLKGGTTEAFF. V usage is TRBV5-4 and J usage is TRBJ1-1, with a weak D call TRBD1 (6 bases). The CDR3 sequence is 14 residues long. V lost 1 base and J 4 bases, leaving 11 bases between the germline ends. Per germline, CDR1 SGHNT and CDR2 YYREEE (reference sequence).

This clonotype was counted many times. The gene calls are TRBV6-5 and TRBJ2-7; 8 nucleotides align to TRBD2. V shed 6 bases, J shed 7 bases, and the junction held 5 bases outside the gene matches. The CDR3 sequence is 12 residues long. Germline assignment: CDR1 MNHEY and CDR2 SVGAGI. The CDR3 DNA follows: TGTGCCAGCAGGCCGGGACTAGGAGAGCAGTACTTC. Protein sequence: CASRPGLGEQYF.

This clonotype was found a few times. Given a much more abundant clone one base away, this may be a read error. V gene TRBV29-1 combines with J gene TRBJ1-4; D is unresolved. The CDR3 has 13 residues. Germline values: CDR1 SQVTM, CDR2 ANQGSEA. The V gene lost 3 bases and the J gene lost 7 bases, with 12 bases spanning the gap. CDR3 in DNA: TGCAGCGTTGACGGAGGGATAGGTGAAAAACTGTTTTTT. Its translation: CSVDGGIGEKLFF.

Concerning this clonotype: A much larger clone sits a single nucleotide away, making a read error possible. The chain is built from TRBV7-9 and TRBJ2-3; D could derive from TRBD1 or TRBD2 (5 bases each). The CDR3 length is 17 residues. The germline V gene encodes CDR1 SEHNR and CDR2 FQNEAQ (reference sequence). V gave up 2 bases and J gave up 4 bases, with 19 bases separating them. CDR3 protein: CASSLPQRGRGADTQYF. The CDR3 region has the DNA TGTGCCAGCAGCTTACCCCAGAGGGGACGTGGCGCAGATACGCAGTATTTT.

In regard to this clonotype: Germline is not matched at one junction end, which may reflect a read error. For the CDR3, the DNA is TGTGCCAGAAGCTTAGGAACCCCCGGGAAACCGCCCTACGAGCAGTACTTC. The encoded protein is CARSLGTPGKPPYEQYF. This chain uses TRBV7-9 with TRBJ2-7, with D tentatively TRBD2 (5 bases). CDR1 and CDR2 from the germline V gene are SEHNR and FQNEAQ (reference sequence). There are 17 residues in the CDR3.

Worth noting for this clonotype: This may be a read error: a much more frequent sequence differs by one nucleotide. The chain has TRBV12-3 or TRBV12-4 and TRBJ1-2; D gene uncertain. The CDR3 extends over 12 amino acids. Here the CDR3 reads CASSLEGRGYIF. CDR3 bases: TGTGCCAGCAGTTTAGAGGGTCGCGGCTACATCTTC.

Details on this clonotype: This could be a read error, since a much larger clone is one nucleotide away. The chain couples TRBV6-6 to TRBJ2-5; D may be TRBD1 (5 bases). Deletions cut 6 bases from V and 7 bases from J, with 15 bases between. The CDR3 runs 13 residues. Germline values: CDR1 MNHNY, CDR2 SVGAGI (reference sequence). CDR3 bases: TGTGCCAGCAGCATGAGACCGACAGTGACCCAGTACTTC. Protein sequence: CASSMRPTVTQYF.